This record concerns one T cell receptor (beta chain) sequence. Its antigen is not known. This CDR3 has 13 amino acids. V shed 7 bases and J shed 2 bases, with 10 bases lying between them. Specified time point: week 11, during vaccination. Alongside topical imiquimod, each dose of vaccine comprised 300 ug of mutant IDH1 20-mer peptide. This sample is part of a study of a mutant IDH1 vaccine in newly diagnosed glioma. Study overall: Vaccine dosing followed radiotherapy by 4-6 weeks, or accompanied temozolomide cycles.

Assay: immunoSEQ multiplex PCR; the TCRdb copy retains only in-frame clones and omits some. The sample comprises roughly 57,000 clones, about 88% of which are singletons, and more than 1.5% rests with the top ten. This material consisted of PBMCs, taken from a glioma patient whose treatment included an IDH1 peptide vaccine. This clonotype was obtained from a man in his forties with glioma. This chain joins TRBV5-3 and TRBJ2-1; D ambiguous. TRBV5-3 is sorted into the ORF group, with uncertain function. The CDR3 bases are TGTGCCAGACGGCCCCGTCCCTACAATGAGCAGTTCTTC. Translating it yields CARRPRPYNEQFF.